The 23 T cell receptor beta chains below all came from one sample that was sequenced in a study of blood T cell repertoires in COVID-19. Only in-frame clones appear in the TCRdb table, and some are missing; sequencing was by immunoSEQ multiplex PCR. The sample consists of some 300,000 clones, around 89% of them appearing once. What was sequenced was peripheral blood. Every receptor here comes from a woman between 45 and 65 years old with COVID-19, enrolled during active disease.

The gene calls are TRBV27 and TRBJ2-1; TRBD1 matches 9 bases. J was trimmed by 13 bases and V by 2 bases; bases with no gene match: 3. The CDR3 sequence is 12 residues long. Germline values: CDR1 MNHEY, CDR2 SMNVEV (reference sequence). The CDR3 DNA follows: TGTGCCAGCAGTTTACCGGGACAGGGACAGTTCTTC. This sequence encodes CASSLPGQGQFF.

The genes are TRBV19 and TRBJ1-1, with D tentatively TRBD1 (6 bases). Germline V gene lookup returns CDR1 LNHDA and CDR2 SQIVND (reference sequence). Trimming took 6 bases from V and 0 from J, leaving 14 bases between them. The CDR3 runs 15 residues. This chain's CDR3 is CASSPGQRMNTEAFF. The CDR3 bases are TGTGCCAGTAGCCCAGGACAGAGAATGAACACTGAAGCTTTCTTT.

The chain recombines TRBV18 with TRBJ2-7; 8 bases are a match to TRBD2. Germline assignment: CDR1 KGHSH and CDR2 LQKENI. There are 15 residues in the CDR3. The V and J ends lost 3 bases and 5 bases, in that order; junction bases with no gene match: 9. This CDR3 is CASSPGPSGWDEQYF. The CDR3 nucleotides read TGTGCCAGCTCACCGGGACCTAGCGGGTGGGACGAGCAGTACTTC.

This chain joins TRBV7-2 and TRBJ2-5; 9 nucleotides agree with TRBD1. CDR1 and CDR2 (germline): SGHTA, FQGNSA. Unmatched junction bases numbered 5, after V lost 5 bases and J lost 4 bases. The CDR3 covers 14 residues. CDR3 sequence reads: CASSPNRGRETQYF. The CDR3 DNA follows: TGTGCCAGCAGCCCCAACAGGGGGCGAGAGACCCAGTACTTC.

This clone was seen once. The gene calls are TRBV7-8 and TRBJ1-5, with TRBD1 matching over 7 bases. The CDR3 extends over 13 amino acids. V shed 4 bases and J 4 bases; nucleotides not matched to a gene: 1. The V gene's germline CDR1 is SGHVS and CDR2 FQNEAQ. CDR3 nucleotides: TGTGCCAGCAGCTGGGACAGAAATCAGCCCCAGCATTTT. Translated: CASSWDRNQPQHF.

J is TRBJ1-2 and V is TRBV12-5; no clear D. CDR1 LGHNT and CDR2 FRNRAP come from the germline V gene. With 5 bases removed from V and 3 bases from J, the gap between germline ends came to 16 bases. This CDR3 has 15 residues. This CDR3 reads CASGPPGKGYYGYTF. CDR3 nucleotide sequence: TGTGCTAGTGGTCCCCCGGGGAAAGGGTACTATGGCTACACCTTC.

The genes are TRBV4-2 and TRBJ2-4; D might be TRBD1 (6 bases). V shed 0 bases and J shed 3 bases, with 15 bases lying between them. This CDR3 is 17 amino acids long. In germline, CDR1 is LGHNA, CDR2 YNFKEQ. The CDR3 DNA reads as TGTGCCAGCAGCCAAGATATAGGGGGAAGGGGCAAAAACATTCAGTACTTC. This encodes CASSQDIGGRGKNIQYF.

The V gene is TRBV27, the J gene TRBJ2-2; 9 nucleotides match TRBD2. The V gene end was trimmed by 8 bases and the J gene end by 7 bases; junction bases not matched to a gene: 17. The length of the CDR3 is 17 residues. Germline CDR1 MNHEY, CDR2 SMNVEV (reference sequence). The CDR3 protein is CASRSPTSGLKSGELFF. The CDR3, as DNA: TGTGCCAGCCGAAGCCCGACTAGCGGCCTCAAGAGCGGGGAGCTGTTTTTT.

The V and J genes are TRBV28 and TRBJ2-5; TRBD2 agrees at 13 bases. Germline V lookup: CDR1 MDHEN, CDR2 SYDVKM. The CDR3 totals 20 residues. V trimming: 3 bases; J trimming: 1 base; junction bases outside the gene matches: 14. CDR3 loop: CASSFGRTSGRGLFQETQYF. Written as DNA, the CDR3 is TGTGCCAGCAGTTTTGGGCGGACTAGCGGGAGAGGGCTCTTCCAAGAGACCCAGTACTTC.

The chain is built from TRBV5-1 and TRBJ1-3, with D perhaps matching TRBD1 (6 bases). CDR1 is SGHRS, CDR2 YFSETQ, per germline. Trimming shortened V by 0 bases and J by 3 bases, and 10 bases separated the two germline ends. This CDR3 has 15 residues. The CDR3 loop is CASSLDRVVGNTIYF. CDR3 nucleotides: TGCGCCAGCAGCTTGGACAGGGTTGTTGGAAACACCATATATTTT. Drawing the rest from reference TRBV5-1 and TRBJ1-3, the complete variable domain is KAGVTQTPRYLIKTRGQQVTLSCSPISGHRSVSWYQQTPGQGLQFLFEYFSETQRNKGNFPGRFSGRQFSNSRSEMNVSTLELGDSALYLCASSLDRVVGNTIYFGEGSWLTVV.

The V and J genes are TRBV15 and TRBJ2-7; tentatively, D is TRBD2 (5 bases). V lost 3 bases and J lost 1, with 10 bases in between. This CDR3 is 14 amino acids long. Germline CDR1 reads LNHNV; CDR2 reads YYDKDF (reference sequence). The DNA for the CDR3 is TGTGCCACCAGCAGCTGGGGAGAATCCTACGAGCAGTACTTC. This translates into CATSSWGESYEQYF.

The rearrangement links TRBV30 to TRBJ1-2, with 7 bases matching TRBD1. Germline CDR1 is GTSNPN and CDR2 is SVGIG (reference sequence). This CDR3 has 17 amino acids. The CDR3 coding sequence is TGTGCTTTCTTCGACTCACAGGGGTGGCCCTTTAACTATGGCTACACCTTC. Translated, it gives CAFFDSQGWPFNYGYTF. The full variable domain, its missing parts supplied by reference TRBV30 and TRBJ1-2, is SQTIHQWPATLVQPVGSPLSLECTVEGTSNPNLYWYRQAAGRGLQLLFYSVGIGQISSEVPQNLSASRPQDRQFILSSKKLLLSDSGFYLCAFFDSQGWPFNYGYTFGSGTRLTVV.

The rearrangement joins TRBV2 to TRBJ1-2; D is perhaps TRBD1 (5 bases). The V end lost 9 bases, the J end lost 6 bases, and 14 bases lay between the germline ends. The V gene's germline CDR1 is SNHLY and CDR2 FYNNEI. The CDR3 totals 12 residues. The CDR3 spells CARSRTGNGYTF. The CDR3, as DNA: TGTGCCAGGAGTCGAACAGGCAATGGCTACACCTTC.

This chain links TRBV18 with TRBJ2-7; 7 bases are shared with TRBD1. V shed 1 base and J 5 bases; nucleotides not matched to a gene: 5. CDR3 length equals 14 residues. Germline V lookup: CDR1 KGHSH, CDR2 LQKENI. Here the CDR3 reads CASSPLATGHEQYF. In DNA, the CDR3 is TGTGCCAGCTCACCACTAGCGACAGGGCACGAGCAGTACTTC. The full variable domain, completed using reference TRBV18 and TRBJ2-7, is NAGVMQNPRHLVRRRGQEARLRCSPMKGHSHVYWYRQLPEEGLKFMVYLQKENIIDESGMPKERFSAEFPKEGPSILRIQQVVRGDSAAYFCASSPLATGHEQYFGPGTRLTVT.

The genes are TRBV7-9 and TRBJ1-3; tentatively, D is TRBD1 (5 bases). Trimming removed 5 bases at V and 0 bases at J, with 11 bases between. The CDR3 length is 15 residues. Germline lookup yields CDR1 SEHNR and CDR2 FQNEAQ (reference sequence). The chain's CDR3 is CASSLGGFSGNTIYF. The CDR3 region has the DNA TGTGCCAGCAGCCTCGGGGGTTTCTCTGGAAACACCATATATTTT.

The genes are TRBV5-1 and TRBJ2-3, with 11 nucleotides matching TRBD2. This CDR3 has 16 residues. Germline values: CDR1 SGHRS, CDR2 YFSETQ. The V gene end was trimmed by 3 bases and the J gene end by 7 bases; junction bases not matched to a gene: 10. CDR3 bases: TGCGCCAGCAGCTGGACGGTAGCGGGAGGGCCAAATACGCAGTATTTT. Amino acids: CASSWTVAGGPNTQYF.

The DNA of the CDR3 is TGTGCCAGCAGTTACGGAGACGCAGATACGCAGTATTTT. This translates into CASSYGDADTQYF. The chain employs TRBV6-5 and TRBJ2-3; no definite D call. V lost 2 bases and J lost 4, with 7 bases in between. This CDR3 has 13 amino acids. Germline CDR1 MNHEY, CDR2 SVGAGI.

The rearrangement uses TRBV3-1 (or the pseudogene TRBV3-2) and TRBJ2-5, with 14 bases lining up with TRBD2. Germline-derived CDR1 and CDR2 are LGHDT and YNNKEL (reference sequence). The CDR3 contains 14 residues. CDR3 residues: CVSGLAGVGETQYF. The CDR3 DNA sequence: TGTGTTTCGGGACTAGCGGGAGTAGGGGAGACCCAGTACTTC.

In its sample, this clone was seen a few times. The V call is TRBV5-6, the J call TRBJ1-3, with no clear D. In germline, CDR1 is SGHDT, CDR2 YYEEEE. V was trimmed by 0 bases and J by 9 bases, leaving 13 bases between them. The CDR3 is made up of 14 amino acids. Here the CDR3 DNA reads TGTGCCAGCAGCTTGGAACGGGTCTCCGGCACCATATATTTT. Encoded protein: CASSLERVSGTIYF.

The rearrangement uses TRBV27 and TRBJ1-5; no reliable D call. The CDR3 covers 14 residues. V was cut by 0 bases and J by 3 bases, with 6 bases left in between. CDR1 and CDR2 (germline): MNHEY, SMNVEV (reference sequence). For the CDR3, the DNA is TGTGCCAGCAGTTTATCGGCAGTCAATCAGCCCCAGCATTTT. This gives the protein CASSLSAVNQPQHF.

The chain joins TRBV18 to TRBJ1-1; 9 bases agree with TRBD1. Looked up from germline, CDR1 is KGHSH and CDR2 is LQKENI. This CDR3 has 18 residues. Trimming at V came to 0 bases and at J to 1 base, leaving 9 bases not matched to a gene. DNA of the CDR3: TGTGCCAGCTCACCACCAGGACAGGGGTTAGGTGGGAACACTGAAGCTTTCTTT. It yields the protein CASSPPGQGLGGNTEAFF. Full variable domain (outside the CDR3, taken from reference TRBV18 and TRBJ1-1): NAGVMQNPRHLVRRRGQEARLRCSPMKGHSHVYWYRQLPEEGLKFMVYLQKENIIDESGMPKERFSAEFPKEGPSILRIQQVVRGDSAAYFCASSPPGQGLGGNTEAFFGQGTRLTVV.

The chain carries TRBV3-1 (or the pseudogene TRBV3-2) and TRBJ2-7; 9 bases map to TRBD2. V shed 0 bases, J shed 3 bases, and the junction held 6 bases outside the gene matches. Looked up from germline, CDR1 is LGHDT and CDR2 is YNNKEL (reference sequence). The CDR3 covers 16 residues. The CDR3 reads CASSQEFTSGRYEQYF. As DNA, the CDR3 is TGTGCCAGCAGCCAAGAGTTTACTAGCGGGCGCTACGAGCAGTACTTC.

The chain combines TRBV28 with TRBJ2-7; 8 nucleotides line up with TRBD2. This CDR3 contains 16 residues. Trimming took 2 bases from V and 2 from J; bases not matched to a gene: 8. Germline values: CDR1 MDHEN, CDR2 SYDVKM. CDR3 amino acids: CASSLGGAGGTYEQYF. Here the CDR3 DNA reads TGTGCCAGCAGTTTAGGAGGGGCGGGAGGCACCTACGAGCAGTACTTC. The whole variable domain, remainder taken from reference TRBV28 and TRBJ2-7, is DVKVTQSSRYLVKRTGEKVFLECVQDMDHENMFWYRQDPGLGLRLIYFSYDVKMKEKGDIPEGYSVSREKKERFSLILESASTNQTSMYLCASSLGGAGGTYEQYFGPGTRLTVT.